This T cell receptor (beta chain) comes out of a study of regulatory T cells in long-lasting Graves disease. In its sample, this clonotype was seen many times. Sample time point: newly diagnosed GD, antithyroid drugs for less than 3 months. Isolated PBMC RNA provided the starting material for the TCR library. In building TCR beta libraries, iRepertoire HTBI primers were used together with Arm-PCR of CDR3 regions. TCRdb recomputed calls from the multiplex PCR reads with MiXCR, one row per CDR3 protein. The table includes roughly 380,000 distinct CDR3 sequences, roughly 16% detected once. Sample: peripheral blood mononuclear cells (PBMCs), taken at new diagnosis, from a patient treated with antithyroid drugs. The TCR comes from a female donor with Graves disease.

The CDR3 DNA sequence: TGTGCCAGCAGCCAGCGGGGGGACCTCCAAACAGATACGCAGTATTTT. Translating it yields CASSQRGDLQTDTQYF. V is TRBV7-9 and J is TRBJ2-3; 9 nucleotides agree with TRBD2. J was trimmed by 3 bases and V by 5 bases; bases with no gene match: 9. The CDR3 covers 16 residues. Germline CDR1 SEHNR, CDR2 FQNEAQ (reference sequence).